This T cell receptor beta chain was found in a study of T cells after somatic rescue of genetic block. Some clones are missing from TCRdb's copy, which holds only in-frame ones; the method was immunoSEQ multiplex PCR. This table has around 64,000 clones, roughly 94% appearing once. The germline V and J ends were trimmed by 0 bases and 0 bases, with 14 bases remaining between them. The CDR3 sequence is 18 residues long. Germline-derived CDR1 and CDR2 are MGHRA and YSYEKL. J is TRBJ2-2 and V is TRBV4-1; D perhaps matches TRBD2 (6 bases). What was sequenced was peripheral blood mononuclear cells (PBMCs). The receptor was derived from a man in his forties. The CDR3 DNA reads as TGCGCCAGCAGCCAAGATCCGCGGGGTAGGTCGAACACCGGGGAGCTGTTTTTT. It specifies CASSQDPRGRSNTGELFF.